A selection of T cell receptor beta chains follows, all from one sample in a study of response to subunit inactivated influenza vaccine. MiXCR, run by TCRdb on the RT-PCR reads, gives a single entry per CDR3 protein. There are around 490,000 distinct CDR3 sequences in the sample; around 8% occur only once, and over 10% lies in the top ten. Sequencing was performed on PBMCs from blood, taken approximately 25 months after vaccination. These receptors came from a man in his fifties or sixties who received an inactivated influenza vaccine. CDR3s include the opening cysteine and the closing phenylalanine or tryptophan. A D gene is named only where the DNA matches it firmly. Expanded clones are given a class, and other clones once, few, many or no size at all.

v_call,d_call,clone_size,j_call,cdr3_nt,cdr3_aa
TRBV5-1,TRBD2,few,TRBJ2-1,TGCGCCAGCAGCTTGAATGCGGGGGGAAACTACAATGAGCAGTTCTTC,CASSLNAGGNYNEQFF
TRBV7-2,TRBD1,few,TRBJ1-5,TGTGCCAGCAGCTTCGACAGGGGGCGCACTGGCAATCAGCCCCAGCATTTT,CASSFDRGRTGNQPQHF
TRBV9,NA,many,TRBJ2-5,TGTGCCAGCAGCGCTCCCGGAGGGGGCCAAGAGACCCAGTACTTC,CASSAPGGGQETQYF
TRBV6-2/TRBV6-3,NA,NA,TRBJ2-1,TGTGCCAGCAGTTACCCAGGAATAATTGAGCAGTTCTTC,CASSYPGIIEQFF
TRBV27,NA,few,TRBJ2-2,TGTGCCAGCAAGGTCCGGCTAGCAGAGAACACCGGGGAGCTGTTTTTT,CASKVRLAENTGELFF
TRBV7-2,TRBD2,many,TRBJ2-3,TGTGCCAGCACCCCGGGACTAGCGGGAAGGGCAGATACGCAGTATTTT,CASTPGLAGRADTQYF
TRBV7-2,TRBD1,NA,TRBJ2-7,TGTGCCAGCAGCCACCGGACAGGGGGCTTCTACGAGCAGTACTTC,CASSHRTGGFYEQYF
TRBV20-1,NA,NA,TRBJ2-1,TGCAGTGTAGCGTCCCGAGCGGGTCTTTACTTC,CSVASRAGLYF
TRBV20-1,TRBD1,few,TRBJ2-7,TGCAGTGCTAGTCGAGATGACAGGGGGAGCCACGAGCAGTACTTC,CSASRDDRGSHEQYF
TRBV6-4,NA,few,TRBJ2-2,TGTGCCAGCAGGCGGGACTCCTACACCGGGGAGCTGTTTTTT,CASRRDSYTGELFF
TRBV10-3,NA,few,TRBJ2-4,TGTGCCATCAGTGATAAGAGTCGGAAAGAAAACATTCAGTACTTC,CAISDKSRKENIQYF
TRBV2,TRBD1,few,TRBJ1-4,TGTGCCAGCAGTCCAAGGACAGGGAATGAAAAACTGTTTTTT,CASSPRTGNEKLFF
TRBV6-2/TRBV6-3,NA,few,TRBJ2-3,TGTGCCAGCACGGACCACACAGATACGCAGTATTTT,CASTDHTDTQYF
TRBV5-1,NA,NA,TRBJ2-7,TGCGCCAGCAGCTTGGGTTCCTGGGGATCCTACGAGCAGTACTTC,CASSLGSWGSYEQYF
TRBV7-2,NA,NA,TRBJ2-7,TGTGCCAGCGGGTATTGGACTACCGACTACGAGCAGTACTTC,CASGYWTTDYEQYF
TRBV7-2,NA,many,TRBJ2-3,TGTGCCAGCAGTTTACAGAAGACTAGAACAGATACGCAGTATTTT,CASSLQKTRTDTQYF
TRBV10-3,NA,few,TRBJ1-1,TGTGCCATCAGTGAGCGGACGCTAAGGTCTGAAGCTTTCTTT,CAISERTLRSEAFF
TRBV6-1,TRBD1,NA,TRBJ1-4,TGTGCCAGCAGCCTCAGGGGGCCGGCTAATGAAAAACTGTTTTTT,CASSLRGPANEKLFF
TRBV6-5,TRBD2,few,TRBJ2-3,TGTGCCAGCAGTTACGATCTAGCGGGAAGAGATACGCAGTATTTT,CASSYDLAGRDTQYF
TRBV5-1,TRBD2,NA,TRBJ2-1,TGCGCCAGCAGACCTGGACTAGCGGGAGTGGGCGAGCAGTTCTTC,CASRPGLAGVGEQFF